Listed here is a single TCR beta chain. Its target is not known. Amplification used 60 Vbeta primers and 13 Jbeta primers. The authors' processing: The count from a later analysis was roughly 80 million unique TCR beta chains, some 12 million of them shared. The repertoire was sequenced with immunoSEQ multiplex PCR; TCRdb's copy has only in-frame clones and lacks some. Clonal size and the V and J genes are those of that table, whereas D and trimming came from the DNA. Found here are around 300,000 clones, 65% to 85% of them singletons; the top ten hold approximately 2.3%. This specimen belongs to a study of cytomegalovirus exposure and HLA in healthy donors. Regarding the study as a whole: In a later analysis, an Asian-associated ancestry cluster reportedly showed fewer N-insertions than the 666-donor mean. Later analysis identified several of the most significant clusters that appeared linked to common viral pathogens. What TCR beta sequences reportedly achieved was accurate prediction of HLA-A and HLA-B alleles in most subjects.

The CDR3 contains 13 residues. V lost 4 bases and J 1 base, leaving 6 bases between the germline ends. Germline V gene data show CDR1 as SGHVS and CDR2 as FNYEAQ. This receptor was taken from a female donor in good health and CMV-seronegative. The sample comprised PBMCs. The chain combines TRBV7-6 with TRBJ2-3; D uncertain. This chain's CDR3 is CASSWQGTDTQYF. In DNA form, the CDR3 reads TGTGCCAGCAGCTGGCAAGGCACAGATACGCAGTATTTT.